This T cell receptor (beta chain) was recorded in a study of T cells in Graves' hyperthyroidism and ophthalmopathy (dated by TCRdb to the late 2010s). Some background on the complete study: Peripheral blood was sampled at the time of initial diagnosis, prior to any treatment. TCR V-J signatures able to tell the groups apart were searched for in a discovery cohort of around 95 patients, of whom about 40 had Graves' ophthalmopathy and 57 had stable Graves' hyperthyroidism. Whether ophthalmopathy could be predicted prospectively was tested in an independent validation cohort made up of 18 to 20 hyperthyroidism patients plus 17 patients who later progressed to ophthalmopathy. The 90 to 100 discovery patients were randomly split 7:3 into training and test sets. In more than 5 Graves' hyperthyroidism patients, the study also compared T-cell repertoires from thyroid tissue with T-cell repertoires from blood. Once sampling was done, hyperthyroidism patients were given methimazole at a starting dose of 30 mg daily, whereas ophthalmopathy patients were given high-dose intravenous methylprednisolone. The paper reports TCR Vbeta CDR3 sequencing of approximately 140 peripheral blood samples: approximately 41 ophthalmopathy, roughly 80 hyperthyroidism and around 17 progressor patients. Beyond this particular receptor, the publication reports: Most expanded thyroid clonotypes (frequency above 0.001) were also found in blood, which suggests that blood repertoires may mirror thyroid immune responses. No statistical method was used to fix the sample size in advance, and group allocation was not hidden from the investigators. In cross-validation, a model built on a 13 V-J signature told ophthalmopathy apart from stable hyperthyroidism with approximately 90% sensitivity and approximately 81% specificity, and in testing the same model reached 80%/75%. In validation, the model predicted progression to ophthalmopathy with approximately 70% sensitivity and about 72% specificity, a median of 6.5 months before onset.

The TCR beta CDR3 regions were amplified from the RNA transcripts. The first round of RT-PCR for the TCR CDR3 was performed with the HTBI primer set and the Qiagen OneStep RT-PCR kit. The libraries were constructed in a second round of multiplex PCR and then size-selected and purified. Sequencing of the libraries was done on an Illumina HiSeq2000 using paired-end 100 bp reads. In the original analysis: SOAPnuke was used to process the raw data, throwing out any read that contained adapters or uncalled bases, had a mean Phred below 15, or lacked an exact constant-primer or identifier match. High-quality paired reads were merged using COPE v1.2.5, and each unique nucleotide sequence was defined as a clonotype. MiTCR v1.1 was used to align clonotypes to the IMGT TRBV, TRBD and TRBJ reference segments. Only V-J combinations with frequency above 0.0001, covering about 99% of repertoires, were analysed. The TCS score was defined as F50 (clonal expansion) divided by E x V (chaos), with BLOSUM62-based TCRdist calculated between CDR3 peptides within each V-J. Welch's t-statistics and random forest reduced just over 500 V-J features to roughly 13, which were used in a naive Bayes classifier (R e1071). The public sequencing data were trimmed at Q25 with fastp and processed into clonotypes with MiXCR by TCRdb, which kept only in-frame beta chains. Records with the same CDR3 protein are collapsed into one entry carrying the most frequent genes and DNA. V and J calls and clone size were set by TCRdb, not the authors. The sample includes 300,000 to 400,000 distinct CDR3 sequences, with roughly 18% observed a single time. Under 55% of the sample lies in the top ten.

Concerning this clonotype itself: The antigen this receptor binds is unknown. No base qualities exist here, and no much larger clone lies one base off it.

Including the terminal cysteine and phenylalanine, the CDR3 comprises 15 residues. Just CDR3 DNA is preserved here, 45 bases in frame from base 1. CDR1 and CDR2 (SEHNR, FQNEAQ) derive from the germline V gene (reference sequence). Compared with germline, V lacks 1 base and J lacks 6 bases; bases without a gene match: 7. A patient counted as having stable Graves' hyperthyroidism if no progression to ophthalmopathy occurred over 18 months of follow-up. Hyperthyroidism patients were newly diagnosed, with disease duration under 2 months, and aged 18 to 65 years. Exclusion was applied to patients with uncontrolled infections, other autoimmune diseases, pregnancy or lactation. Diagnoses were based on clinical symptoms, serum thyroxine and TRAb, thyroid ultrasound and orbital computed tomography. PBMCs were separated from roughly 10 ml of fresh peripheral blood using Ficoll-Paque density gradient centrifugation. Trizol reagent was used to extract total RNA, and RNA quality was then checked on an Agilent 2100 Bioanalyzer.

The chain joins TRBV7-9 to TRBJ1-1; a stretch of 8 junction bases matches TRBD1. The sequence was collected from a woman between 50 and 59 years old with Graves' hyperthyroidism. Sequencing was carried out using blood. The CDR3: CASSLGRDRRAEAFF. The DNA sequence is TGTGCCAGCAGCTTAGGACGGGACAGGCGGGCTGAAGCTTTCTTT.